A single T cell receptor beta chain is shown here with its context. The sample originates from a study of human T cells and chemical hapten exposure. The CDR3 contains 15 residues. Germline V gene data show CDR1 as DFQATT and CDR2 as SNEGSKA (reference sequence). The ends lost 5 bases at V and 0 bases at J; junction bases unmatched: 7. Unfractionated whole blood yielded total RNA. Within the library, unique molecular identifiers were attached to each individual cDNA molecule. In the original analysis: A per-sample median of about 100,000 TCRs was observed, with counts ranging from roughly 20,000 to 750,000. In TCRdb, the 5' RACE reads were re-called with MiXCR into one record per CDR3 protein. None of the V and J calls come from the authors' own analysis; TCRdb made them. This repertoire shows approximately 80,000 distinct CDR3 sequences, about 15% found once; its top ten account for approximately 7%.

The TCR originated in a female donor in good health. The chain couples TRBV20-1 to TRBJ2-3; 8 nucleotides align to TRBD1. The CDR3 sequence is CSALDRGTSTDTQYF. The CDR3, as DNA: TGCAGTGCTCTTGACAGGGGAACTAGCACAGATACGCAGTATTTT.